The table lists the clone carrying this T cell receptor beta chain with many counts. Its antigen remains unidentified. Time point in this sample: pre-sensitization, week 0. Treatment noted: therapeutic diphenylcyclopropenone sensitization with weekly scalp DPC. TCRdb fed the RACE reads into MiXCR, producing one record per CDR3 protein. The sample has more than 80,000 distinct CDR3 sequences, approximately 11% seen once. These data are taken from a study of human T cells and chemical hapten exposure. Regarding the study as a whole: While controls formed fewer of them, expanded TCRs formed significantly more large CDR3 similarity clusters.

The CDR3 is 14 amino acids. Germline V gene data show CDR1 as MNHNS and CDR2 as SASEGT. V shed 6 bases, J shed 11 bases, and the junction held 9 bases outside the gene matches. The receptor was derived from an older woman with alopecia areata. Some clones in this sample may be carry-over from other donors' samples. The sequencing here drew on whole blood, taken in connection with sensitization to the hapten diphenylcyclopropenone (DPC). This sequence joins TRBV6-1 and TRBJ1-6; TRBD1 aligns across 8 bases. The CDR3, as DNA: TGTGCCAGCAGAACGGACAGGGAAGGCCCACCCCTCCACTTT. The encoded protein is CASRTDREGPPLHF.